The text below deals with one T cell receptor beta chain. This sample is part of a study of T cell changes during pregnancy in multiple sclerosis. This CDR3 contains 13 residues. V shed 8 bases and J 4 bases; nucleotides not matched to a gene: 3. Germline CDR1 and CDR2: SEHNR and FQNEAQ (reference sequence). Using immunoSEQ multiplex PCR, the repertoire was profiled, and TCRdb retains in-frame clones only, with some absent. The sample comprises roughly 100,000 clones, about nine tenths of which are singletons, and around 1.7% rests with the top ten. The chain has TRBV7-9 and TRBJ2-3; TRBD2 matches at 10 bases. The clonotype originates from a female donor in good health, enrolled as a control in a pregnancy study. Here the sequenced sample was peripheral blood, taken after pregnancy. CDR3 bases: TGTGCCAGCTCGGGACTAGCGTCAGATACGCAGTATTTT. Translated, it gives CASSGLASDTQYF.